What follows are 29 T cell receptor beta chains derived from one specimen sequenced in a study of blood T cell repertoires in COVID-19. Produced via immunoSEQ multiplex PCR; TCRdb's table is partial and in-frame only. The data hold around 190,000 clones, with roughly 76% observed a single time. Sequencing was performed on peripheral blood. These receptors all stem from a woman aged 40 to 50 with COVID-19, enrolled during active disease.

J is TRBJ2-7 and V is TRBV4-1, with D possibly being TRBD2 (5 bases). V was clipped by 3 bases and J by 0 bases, with 18 bases between them. The CDR3 sequence is 17 residues long. CDR1 is MGHRA and CDR2 is YSYEKL in the germline V gene. The CDR3 DNA is TGCGCCAGCAGCCAGCCCCGGGGTTACCCGTTCTCCTACGAGCAGTACTTC. It translates to CASSQPRGYPFSYEQYF.

This CDR3 is CASSLFRESTGELFF. For the CDR3, the DNA is TGTGCCAGCAGTTTATTCCGGGAGAGCACCGGGGAGCTGTTTTTT. The chain joins TRBV28 to TRBJ2-2, with D tentatively TRBD2 (6 bases). The germline V gene has CDR1 MDHEN and CDR2 SYDVKM. V lost 1 base, J lost 4 bases, and 10 bases lay in between. This CDR3 comprises 15 residues.

The V call is TRBV4-2, the J call TRBJ1-2; no clear D. Germline V CDR1 and CDR2: LGHNA, YNFKEQ. The CDR3 extends over 14 amino acids. V was clipped by 0 bases and J by 6 bases, with 11 bases between them. The CDR3: CASSQDGGSDGYTF. In DNA, the CDR3 is TGTGCCAGCAGCCAAGATGGAGGGTCAGATGGCTACACCTTC.

The chain is built from TRBV7-9 and TRBJ2-2; 9 bases match TRBD2. CDR3 length: 16 amino acids. The germline V gene has CDR1 SEHNR and CDR2 FQNEAQ (reference sequence). The junction had 8 bases not matched to a gene; V was cut back by 3 bases and J by 6 bases. The CDR3 here is CASSLSREGLSGELFF. The CDR3 DNA sequence: TGTGCCAGCAGCTTGTCGCGGGAGGGTCTGTCCGGGGAGCTGTTTTTT.

This clone was detected a few times. The chain carries TRBV27 and TRBJ1-3, with D unresolved. V shed 11 bases and J shed 0 bases, with 8 bases lying between them. The germline gives CDR1 MNHEY, CDR2 SMNVEV (reference sequence). This CDR3 region has 12 residues. DNA for the CDR3: TGTGCCGGAGCCTTCTCTGGAAACACCATATATTTT. Translation: CAGAFSGNTIYF.

V usage is TRBV7-9 and J usage is TRBJ1-1; a possible D gene is TRBD1 (5 bases). Germline V gene lookup returns CDR1 SEHNR and CDR2 FQNEAQ (reference sequence). V dropped 4 bases and J dropped 1 base, with 16 bases sitting between them. The CDR3 consists of 16 residues. Written as DNA, the CDR3 is TGTGCCAGCAGCTCCCTCGGGGGAGGCGGGAACACTGAAGCTTTCTTT. It translates to CASSSLGGGGNTEAFF.

This chain joins TRBV21-1 and TRBJ1-5; the table's TRBD1 call for D was not verified on the DNA. TRBV21-1 is given as a pseudogene. The CDR3 has 18 amino acids. CDR3 coding DNA: TGTGCCAGCAGCAAACTCCTAACAGGACAGGTTCACAATCAGCCCCAGCATTTT. Translated, it gives CASSKLLTGQVHNQPQHF.

There are a few counts of this clone. The rearrangement links TRBV20-1 to TRBJ2-7, with unresolved D. V was trimmed by 0 bases and J by 7 bases, leaving 7 bases between them. The CDR3 runs 11 residues. CDR1 and CDR2 from the germline V gene are DFQATT and SNEGSKA (reference sequence). CDR3 sequence (DNA): TGCAGTGCTAGAGAGGTACAGGAGCAGTACTTC. This encodes CSAREVQEQYF.

This chain uses TRBV6-6 with TRBJ2-7; weak D call: TRBD2 (6 bases). The CDR3 is made up of 14 amino acids. Germline CDR1 MNHNY, CDR2 SVGAGI (reference sequence). Trimming took off 2 bases at V and 0 bases at J, with 8 bases between the two ends. The CDR3, as DNA: TGTGCCAGCAGTTACGGAGGGACCTCCTACGAGCAGTACTTC. It is translated as CASSYGGTSYEQYF.

The chain is built from TRBV6-6 and TRBJ2-5; D call uncertain. This CDR3 is 16 amino acids long. V was shortened by 0 bases and J by 2 bases, with 13 bases between the two germline ends. Germline CDR1 MNHNY, CDR2 SVGAGI (reference sequence). DNA for the CDR3: TGTGCCAGCAGTTACTCTGGCCCACTCGGGCAAGAGACCCAGTACTTC. This gives the protein CASSYSGPLGQETQYF.

The chain recombines TRBV15 with TRBJ2-7; possibly TRBD1 for D (6 bases). The CDR3 has 18 amino acids. V was pared by 2 bases and J by 3 bases, with 23 bases between. In germline, CDR1 is LNHNV, CDR2 YYDKDF (reference sequence). CDR3 sequence reads: CATSRIPPRQVDRYEQYV. Here the CDR3 DNA reads TGTGCCACCAGCAGAATCCCCCCCCGACAGGTTGATCGCTACGAGCAGTACGTC.

In its sample, this clone was seen a few times. The chain couples TRBV7-6 to TRBJ1-1; 9 bases fit TRBD1. Germline assignment: CDR1 SGHVS and CDR2 FNYEAQ. V was pared by 0 bases and J by 7 bases, with 6 bases of the junction left unmatched. This CDR3 has 15 amino acids. The CDR3 nucleotides are TGTGCCAGCAGCTTAGCACCGGGACAGGGAAATGAAGCTTTCTTT. This translates into CASSLAPGQGNEAFF.

J is TRBJ1-1 and V is TRBV18; D might be TRBD1 (6 bases). Germline V gives CDR1 KGHSH, CDR2 LQKENI. V shed 3 bases and J shed 3 bases, with 11 bases lying between them. There are 14 residues in the CDR3. This CDR3 reads CASSPQGRYTEAFF. The DNA for the CDR3 is TGTGCCAGCTCACCTCAGGGGCGTTACACTGAAGCTTTCTTT. Together with reference TRBV18 and TRBJ1-1, the CDR3 gives the full variable domain: NAGVMQNPRHLVRRRGQEARLRCSPMKGHSHVYWYRQLPEEGLKFMVYLQKENIIDESGMPKERFSAEFPKEGPSILRIQQVVRGDSAAYFCASSPQGRYTEAFFGQGTRLTVV.

The CDR3, as DNA: TGTGCCTGGGGGTTAAGGACAGGGGGCGGGGAGACCCAGTACTTC. This encodes CAWGLRTGGGETQYF. This chain connects TRBV30 to TRBJ2-5; 11 bases are a match to TRBD1. The length of the CDR3 is 15 residues. The germline CDR1 and CDR2 sequences are GTSNPN and SVGIG (reference sequence). V was pared by 5 bases and J by 5 bases, with 10 bases of the junction left unmatched.

The chain joins TRBV20-1 to TRBJ2-5; 7 positions match TRBD2. The CDR3 consists of 11 residues. The junction had 0 bases not matched to a gene; V was cut back by 3 bases and J by 5 bases. The germline V gene has CDR1 DFQATT and CDR2 SNEGSKA (reference sequence). The CDR3 protein is CSARGGETQYF. The CDR3 coding sequence is TGCAGTGCTAGGGGGGGGGAGACCCAGTACTTC.

CDR3 sequence reads: CATSRGGTGGNIQYF. The DNA of the CDR3 is TGTGCCACCAGCAGGGGTGGGACAGGGGGAAACATTCAGTACTTC. This chain joins TRBV15 and TRBJ2-4; TRBD1 matches 11 bases. J lost 6 bases, V lost 3 bases, and 4 bases had no gene match. The CDR3 is 15 amino acids. CDR1 and CDR2 (germline): LNHNV, YYDKDF (reference sequence).

The V gene is TRBV4-1, the J gene TRBJ2-1; 10 bases line up with TRBD2. Germline lookup yields CDR1 MGHRA and CDR2 YSYEKL. The trim removed 2 bases at V and 6 bases at J, leaving 16 bases unmatched. The CDR3 consists of 19 residues. For the CDR3, the DNA is TGCGCCAGCAGCCAAAAGTCCTCCGGGACTAGCGAAAGGGCCAATGAGCAGTTCTTC. Protein sequence: CASSQKSSGTSERANEQFF.

As concerns this clone: At one of its ends the junction is not consistent with the germline gene, which may arise from a read error. The chain employs TRBV7-9 and TRBJ1-2; 7 nucleotides align to TRBD1. In germline, CDR1 is SEHNR, CDR2 FQNEAQ (reference sequence). This CDR3 has 12 amino acids. The CDR3 reads CASSREDRSAFF. For the CDR3, the DNA is TGTGCCAGCAGCCGCGAGGACAGGTCCGCTTTCTTC.

This clone was seen once. J is TRBJ2-3 and V is TRBV5-1, with TRBD2 as a possible D gene (5 bases). Trimming shortened V by 4 bases and J by 0 bases, and 9 bases separated the two germline ends. The CDR3 runs to 14 residues. CDR1 is SGHRS and CDR2 is YFSETQ in the germline V gene. Here the CDR3 reads CASSQDLSTDTQYF. CDR3 nucleotide sequence: TGCGCCAGCAGCCAGGACTTAAGCACAGATACGCAGTATTTT.

This clone turned up a few times. The chain carries TRBV11-3 and TRBJ1-1; D call uncertain. Germline assignment: CDR1 SGHNT and CDR2 YENEEA. This CDR3 spans 13 amino acids. V dropped 2 bases and J dropped 4 bases, with 8 bases sitting between them. For the CDR3, the DNA is TGTGCCAGCAGCTTACTGGGAGGCACTGAAGCTTTCTTT. It yields the protein CASSLLGGTEAFF.

V usage is TRBV9 and J usage is TRBJ1-2; possibly TRBD1 for D (5 bases). V was clipped by 4 bases and J by 2 bases, with 15 bases between them. There are 15 residues in the CDR3. CDR1 is SGDLS and CDR2 is YYNGEE in the germline V gene. The CDR3: CASSTRDFGNYGYTF. CDR3 bases: TGTGCCAGCAGCACCCGGGACTTCGGAAACTATGGCTACACCTTC.

The rearrangement joins TRBV7-9 to TRBJ1-1; D is ambiguous. Trimming pared 5 bases from V and 5 bases from J, leaving 18 bases between. CDR1 SEHNR and CDR2 FQNEAQ come from the germline V gene (reference sequence). This CDR3 has 15 residues. The DNA of the CDR3 is TGTGCCAGCAGCCCCCCGTCCGGAGGGAAAACTGAAGCTTTCTTT. It yields the protein CASSPPSGGKTEAFF.

The chain couples TRBV5-4 to TRBJ2-5; 9 nucleotides align to TRBD2. The CDR3 is made up of 15 amino acids. Trimming removed 5 bases from V and 5 bases from J; junction bases left unmatched: 10. Germline V CDR1 and CDR2: SGHNT, YYREEE (reference sequence). In nucleotides, the CDR3 is TGTGCCAGCAGAAATATAGCGGGAGAGATGGAGACCCAGTACTTC. Translating gives CASRNIAGEMETQYF.

This clone appeared a single time. The chain has TRBV19 and TRBJ2-2; tentatively, D is TRBD2 (5 bases). The length of the CDR3 is 15 residues. V lost 0 bases and J 3 bases, leaving 8 bases between the germline ends. Per germline, CDR1 LNHDA and CDR2 SQIVND (reference sequence). The CDR3 nucleotides read TGTGCCAGTAGTATAGAAGGTAGCGACACCGGGGAGCTGTTTTTT. Its protein is CASSIEGSDTGELFF.

With regard to this clone: The junction departs from germline at one end; a sequencing error may be responsible. This sequence joins TRBV7-7 and TRBJ2-5; the match to TRBD1 covers 10 bases. The V gene's germline CDR1 is SSHAT and CDR2 FNYEAQ (reference sequence). This CDR3 has 15 amino acids. The CDR3 coding sequence is TGTGCTAGCAGCTACGGGACAGGGGTTGAAGAGACCCAGTACTTC. Amino acid sequence: CASSYGTGVEETQYF.

V usage is TRBV19 and J usage is TRBJ2-7, with TRBD2 as a possible D gene (5 bases). Germline V gene sequence: CDR1 LNHDA, CDR2 SQIVND (reference sequence). The CDR3 sequence is 16 residues long. The V and J ends lost 1 base and 2 bases respectively, with 15 bases between them. CDR3 sequence (DNA): TGTGCCAGTAGTATAGGGGCCGCCGGGAACCCCTACGAGCAGTACTTC. Residues: CASSIGAAGNPYEQYF.

This clone was counted a few times. This chain connects TRBV9 to TRBJ2-2; D is unresolved. CDR1 is SGDLS, CDR2 YYNGEE, per germline. This CDR3 region has 14 residues. Trimming took off 6 bases at V and 4 bases at J, with 13 bases between the two ends. CDR3 DNA sequence: TGTGCCAGCAATACCGGGTTGGGCACCGGGGAGCTGTTTTTT. Translation: CASNTGLGTGELFF.

The chain recombines TRBV28 with TRBJ2-4; 10 positions match TRBD2. The germline V gene encodes CDR1 MDHEN and CDR2 SYDVKM. The CDR3 is 17 amino acids. Trimming cost V 3 bases and J 1 base; bases outside gene matches: 6. The CDR3: CASSFGLAGAAKNIQYF. In DNA, the CDR3 is TGTGCCAGCAGTTTTGGGCTAGCGGGAGCGGCCAAAAACATTCAGTACTTC.

V is TRBV4-1 and J is TRBJ2-5; D gene unclear. V dropped 0 bases and J dropped 4 bases, with 15 bases sitting between them. This CDR3 comprises 16 residues. Looked up from germline, CDR1 is MGHRA and CDR2 is YSYEKL. The CDR3 nucleotides read TGCGCCAGCAGCCAAGACACGAGGTTTTCGGGAGAGACCCAGTACTTC. It encodes CASSQDTRFSGETQYF.